Sequencing of this T cell receptor (beta chain) was carried out in a study of glioma-infiltrating T cells after dendritic cell vaccination. Noted time point: after dendritic cell vaccination, including at tumor progression/relapse. Fresh-frozen tumor tissue and more than two years of survival data were available for all. The V and J ends lost 5 bases and 2 bases, in that order; junction bases with no gene match: 6. The germline V gene has CDR1 LGHNA and CDR2 YSLEER. This CDR3 is 14 amino acids long. Here immunoSEQ multiplex PCR was the method, and the copy in TCRdb shows in-frame clones only, minus some. The data contain roughly 56,000 clones, more than 70% of them seen just once; the ten biggest clones take up around 8.3%.

The clonotype was recovered from a human donor with glioblastoma. The starting material was blood, obtained after dendritic cell vaccination. The V and J genes are TRBV4-3 and TRBJ2-7; 7 bases align to TRBD1. CDR3 coding DNA: TGCGCCAGCAGCTCGCGGACAGGCCCCTACGAGCAGTACTTC. Amino acid sequence: CASSSRTGPYEQYF.